This T cell receptor (beta chain) was identified in a study of pediatric ulcerative colitis (dated by TCRdb to the late 2010s). About the full investigation: Nine newly diagnosed, treatment-naive pediatric ulcerative colitis patients and a handful of non-IBD control children each provided paired blood and rectal samples. On the study overall, not on this receptor specifically: Because repertoires were derived from total lymphocyte DNA, patterns in rare subsets such as regulatory T cells may not have been reflected. For technical reasons, blood samples from a couple of patients gave substantially fewer templates, and these samples were excluded from the blood-rectal overlap analysis. Two rectal CDR3 clonotypes were detected in all ulcerative colitis patients and were not detected in any of the controls. Compared with controls, ulcerative colitis patients showed significantly higher autologous blood-rectal clonal overlap, a finding that suggests increased T cell trafficking to inflamed tissue. Features of the rectal repertoire distinguished controls, mild-moderate colitis patients and acute severe colitis patients, and in acute severe colitis, rectal diversity was reduced because of clonal expansions. Only a handful of individuals were included in the healthy control group, which was small.

Of note for this clone: Its antigen target is currently unknown. Qualities for individual bases were not recorded, and no much larger clone is one base off.

Via the germline V gene (reference sequence), CDR1 is LNHNV and CDR2 YYDKDF. Including cysteine and phenylalanine, the CDR3 has 14 amino acids. The entry retains the CDR3 DNA only, 42 bases that are in frame from base 1. V trim: 5 bases; J trim: 3 bases; unmatched bases: 3. In controls, colonoscopy was performed for suspected IBD, macroscopically and histologically normal endoscopy was observed, and no IBD diagnosis was made within the following year. A blood sample was obtained concurrently with the colonoscopy. The Wizard kit (Promega) was used to extract genomic DNA from the blood and intestinal samples. Through the immunoSEQ TRB Survey service, multiplex V and J primers were used to amplify rearranged CDR3 beta regions from genomic DNA. Survey-level sequencing depth of up to 500,000 reads per sample was used to keep depth equal across samples. Libraries were purified and pooled, and sequencing was performed on Illumina technology. As for the original processing: Productive clonality, sample overlap, pairwise scatters, CDR3 beta length, V/D/J gene usage and productiveness were all assessed with the immunoSEQ online tools. Calculated diversity was defined as the number of unique rearrangements divided by total templates times 100, and Shannon and Simpson indices were additionally computed. Z-score normalized data were analyzed by principal component analysis with the R prcomp function and the ggbiplot package. Morisita's index was used to quantify blood-rectal clonal overlap within each subject. TCRdb took over this immuneACCESS table, retaining in-frame rearrangements with V and J assigned. Such tables are incomplete; in checked studies, under half of the missing clones stem from an unresolved V gene, and the remainder is unexplained. That table gives V, J and clone size, and the DNA gave D and trimming. The sample has some 57,000 clones on record, around 87% of them singletons. The ten largest clones add up to approximately 1.5% of the sample.

The rearrangement combines TRBV15 with TRBJ2-1; a stretch of 8 junction bases matches TRBD1. The sequencing input was blood. The TCR was taken from a boy aged 5-17 years who was a control in a study of pediatric ulcerative colitis. This receptor has the CDR3 CATSGDRNYNEQFF. The sequenced DNA: TGTGCCACCAGCGGGGACAGGAACTACAATGAGCAGTTCTTC.